The 17 T cell receptor beta chains in this list originate from one sample, sequenced in a study of Graves' ophthalmopathy and Graves' hyperthyroidism. The sequenced template was RNA, covering the TCR beta CDR3 region. The library came from an HTBI-primed first-round RT-PCR and a second-round multiplex PCR. Via MiXCR, TCRdb re-called the multiplex PCR reads, giving one row per CDR3 protein. The sample yields about 220,000 distinct CDR3 sequences, around a fifth seen once. Sequenced material: peripheral blood. These receptors were collected from a woman between 45 and 60 years old with Graves' ophthalmopathy.

This clonotype was observed at least ten times. As DNA, the CDR3 is TGTGCCAGCAGTTACGACCATCTAGGGCTCATGAACACTGAAGCTTTCTTT. It yields the protein CASSYDHLGLMNTEAFF. The rearrangement links TRBV6-5 to TRBJ1-1; no reliable D call. The CDR3 totals 17 residues. Between the trimmed V and J ends, which lost 2 bases and 0 bases, there was a span of 16 bases. CDR1 MNHEY and CDR2 SVGAGI come from the germline V gene.

This clonotype was counted many times. The chain couples TRBV29-1 to TRBJ1-1, with 9 bases matching TRBD1. The CDR3 is made up of 15 amino acids. J was trimmed by 4 bases and V by 7 bases; bases with no gene match: 13. Germline values: CDR1 SQVTM, CDR2 ANQGSEA. The CDR3 DNA reads as TGCAGCGCCGTCCCGGGACAGGGCTTAGTCACTGAAGCTTTCTTT. Translation gives CSAVPGQGLVTEAFF.

This clonotype was picked up many times. The J gene is TRBJ2-4, the V gene TRBV5-1; 16 bases line up with TRBD2. With V trimmed by 4 bases and J by 3 bases, 13 bases remained unmatched. The V gene's germline CDR1 is SGHRS and CDR2 YFSETQ. This CDR3 comprises 20 residues. Here the CDR3 DNA reads TGCGCCAGCAGCCCGGGACTAGCGGGAGGGACACCCATGGGCAAAAACATTCAGTACTTC. Its translation is CASSPGLAGGTPMGKNIQYF. Complete variable domain (other parts from reference TRBV5-1 and TRBJ2-4): KAGVTQTPRYLIKTRGQQVTLSCSPISGHRSVSWYQQTPGQGLQFLFEYFSETQRNKGNFPGRFSGRQFSNSRSEMNVSTLELGDSALYLCASSPGLAGGTPMGKNIQYFGAGTRLSVL.

In the case of this clonotype: One junction end disagrees with the germline gene, perhaps due to a read error. The chain employs TRBV12-3 or TRBV12-4 and TRBJ2-7; no clear D gene. The CDR3 sequence is 12 residues long. The CDR3, as DNA: TGTGCCAGCATTTTTGGGCACTACGAGCAGTCCTTC. It translates to CASIFGHYEQSF.

This clonotype was counted many times. The chain recombines TRBV30 with TRBJ1-1; TRBD1 is a possible D gene (5 bases). CDR3 length: 13 amino acids. In germline, CDR1 is GTSNPN, CDR2 SVGIG (reference sequence). V lost 4 bases and J lost 0, with 9 bases in between. The CDR3 loop reads CAWTRGMNTEAFF. CDR3 coding DNA: TGTGCCTGGACACGGGGGATGAACACTGAAGCTTTCTTT.

This clonotype was picked up many times. The chain combines TRBV6-2 or TRBV6-3 with TRBJ2-6, with 11 bases fitting TRBD2. CDR1 is MNHEY and CDR2 is SVGEGT in the germline V gene. The CDR3 has 18 residues. J was trimmed by 2 bases and V by 5 bases; bases with no gene match: 8. CDR3 nucleotides: TGTGCCAGCAGTCTTCGACTAGCGGGACTTGCTGGGGCCAACGTCCTGACTTTC. Translated: CASSLRLAGLAGANVLTF.

The chain joins TRBV6-5 to TRBJ1-1, with TRBD1 matching 10 bases. CDR3 length equals 16 residues. Germline V gene sequence: CDR1 MNHEY, CDR2 SVGAGI. V was pared by 1 base and J by 3 bases, with 5 bases of the junction left unmatched. CDR3 DNA sequence: TGTGCCAGCAGTTACTTACCGGGACAGGGGCACACTGAAGCTTTCTTT. It codes for CASSYLPGQGHTEAFF.

The rearrangement joins TRBV20-1 to TRBJ2-2; 7 bases match TRBD2. V shed 0 bases, J shed 0 bases, and the junction held 4 bases outside the gene matches. The CDR3 runs 16 residues. The germline V gene has CDR1 DFQATT and CDR2 SNEGSKA (reference sequence). The CDR3 loop is CSARDPAGANTGELFF. In nucleotides, the CDR3 is TGCAGTGCTAGAGATCCGGCGGGGGCGAACACCGGGGAGCTGTTTTTT.

This clonotype was seen at least ten times. The V gene is TRBV28, the J gene TRBJ1-6; the match to TRBD1 covers 8 bases. CDR3 length: 15 amino acids. Germline-derived CDR1 and CDR2 are MDHEN and SYDVKM. Trimming at V came to 5 bases and at J to 9 bases, leaving 9 bases not matched to a gene. The CDR3 bases are TGTGCCAGCAGTCCCCCGACAGGGGTTCTTTCACCCCTCCACTTT. Its translation is CASSPPTGVLSPLHF.

In its sample, this clonotype was seen a few times. The chain has TRBV2 and TRBJ2-2; 13 nucleotides match TRBD2. CDR3 length: 15 amino acids. After removal of 8 bases from V and 5 bases from J, the junction contained 5 bases not matched to a gene. Germline CDR1 SNHLY, CDR2 FYNNEI. This CDR3 is CASRRLAGGTGELFF. The CDR3 DNA is TGTGCCAGCCGAAGACTAGCGGGAGGAACCGGGGAGCTGTTTTTT.

This clonotype was counted only a few times. The chain uses TRBV20-1 and TRBJ1-1; D is perhaps TRBD1 (6 bases). CDR1 is DFQATT, CDR2 SNEGSKA, per germline (reference sequence). Trimming took 5 bases from V and 0 from J, leaving 19 bases between them. This CDR3 contains 16 residues. The CDR3 sequence: CSAGRYRDTLNTEAFF. The CDR3 region has the DNA TGCAGTGCTGGCCGGTACAGGGATACTCTGAACACTGAAGCTTTCTTT.

The table lists this clonotype with many counts. CDR3 protein: CSVLSGGSYEQYF. The DNA of the CDR3 is TGCAGTGTCCTCAGCGGAGGATCCTACGAGCAGTACTTC. This chain joins TRBV20-1 and TRBJ2-7, with a possible D match to TRBD2 (5 bases). The CDR3 runs 13 residues. V was shortened by 7 bases and J by 1 base, with 14 bases between the two germline ends. Germline V gene data show CDR1 as DFQATT and CDR2 as SNEGSKA (reference sequence).

The table lists this clonotype with many counts. The chain employs TRBV13 and TRBJ2-7; no reliable D call. The CDR3 is made up of 11 amino acids. Germline V gives CDR1 PRHDT, CDR2 FYEKMQ (reference sequence). Trimming stripped 4 bases from V and 3 bases from J, with 4 bases between. CDR3 coding DNA: TGTGCCAGCAGCTATTACTACGAGCAGTACTTC. This codes for CASSYYYEQYF.

There are many counts of this clonotype. This sequence joins TRBV6-5 and TRBJ1-2; no firm D call. The CDR3 totals 14 residues. V was clipped by 0 bases and J by 2 bases, with 7 bases between them. Germline lookup yields CDR1 MNHEY and CDR2 SVGAGI. CDR3 amino acids: CASSYSGRNYGYTF. CDR3 DNA: TGTGCCAGCAGTTACTCTGGACGGAACTATGGCTACACCTTC.

This clonotype was detected ten times or more. V gene TRBV28 combines with J gene TRBJ1-1; D unclear. The germline gives CDR1 MDHEN, CDR2 SYDVKM. The CDR3 runs 14 residues. Trimming shortened V by 11 bases and J by 1 base, and 17 bases separated the two germline ends. CDR3 amino acids: CASLGYSENTEAFF. As DNA, the CDR3 is TGTGCCTCCCTTGGTTACAGTGAGAACACTGAAGCTTTCTTT.

In its sample, this clonotype was seen a few times. This chain connects TRBV3-1 to TRBJ2-5; 10 positions match TRBD1. The CDR3 covers 16 residues. The V gene end was trimmed by 5 bases and the J gene end by 3 bases; junction bases not matched to a gene: 9. Germline V lookup: CDR1 LGHDT, CDR2 YNNKEL (reference sequence). The chain's CDR3 is CASSFRDRGPKETQYF. The CDR3 nucleotides read TGTGCCAGCAGCTTCCGGGACAGGGGCCCTAAAGAGACCCAGTACTTC.

Ten or more counts support this clonotype. The chain links TRBV6-1 to TRBJ2-7; 10 nucleotides match TRBD2. The CDR3 runs 15 residues. Germline V gene sequence: CDR1 MNHNS, CDR2 SASEGT. V lost 5 bases, J lost 13 bases, and 17 bases stayed unmatched. CDR3 protein: CASSPRLAGSEGVYF. The CDR3 DNA follows: TGTGCCAGCAGTCCAAGACTAGCGGGTTCCGAAGGGGTATACTTC.